The T cell receptor beta chain described here comes from a study of blood T cell repertoires in COVID-19. Germline CDR1 and CDR2: SGHAT and FQNNGV. V was shortened by 8 bases and J by 5 bases, with 16 bases between the two germline ends. The CDR3 consists of 14 residues. Profiled with immunoSEQ multiplex PCR; TCRdb holds only in-frame clones, not every one. The table has 250,000 or so clones, roughly four fifths seen once. Input material: PBMCs or T cells enriched from blood (not recorded which). This chain joins TRBV11-2 and TRBJ1-5; D remains unclear. The clonotype originates from a man aged 45 to 65 who had recovered from COVID-19. The DNA of the CDR3 is TGTGCCAGCTCGGAATCAGGCTATTATCAGCCCCAGCATTTT. This codes for CASSESGYYQPQHF.